A single sample gave rise to the 5 T cell receptor beta chains below, sequenced in a study of blood T cell repertoires in COVID-19. Libraries were prepared by immunoSEQ multiplex PCR; TCRdb keeps only in-frame clonotypes and omits some of them. The table includes 40,000 or so clones, 86% detected once. The sequenced sample consisted of peripheral blood. These receptor sequences come from a man between 60 and 70 years old with active COVID-19.

This clone came up once. This rearrangement joins TRBV4-3 to TRBJ2-7; 12 positions match TRBD2. The CDR3 length is 18 residues. The ends lost 4 bases at V and 1 base at J; junction bases unmatched: 11. Per the germline V gene, CDR1 is LGHNA and CDR2 is YSLEER. CDR3 sequence: CASSLQRTSGTSSYEQYF. CDR3 DNA sequence: TGCGCCAGCAGCCTACAGAGGACTAGCGGGACTAGTTCCTACGAGCAGTACTTC.

The chain employs TRBV7-3 and TRBJ1-4, with D possibly matching TRBD1 (6 bases). This CDR3 region has 18 residues. The V gene lost 4 bases and the J gene lost 1 base, with 19 bases spanning the gap. Germline CDR1 and CDR2: SGHTA and FQGTGA. CDR3: CASSWFEGEKKTNEKLFF. CDR3 nucleotides: TGTGCCAGCAGCTGGTTTGAGGGGGAGAAAAAAACTAATGAAAAACTGTTTTTT. Full variable domain (outside the CDR3, taken from reference TRBV7-3 and TRBJ1-4): GAGVSQTPSNKVTEKGKYVELRCDPISGHTALYWYRQSLGQGPEFLIYFQGTGAADDSGLPNDRFFAVRPEGSVSTLKIQRTERGDSAVYLCASSWFEGEKKTNEKLFFGSGTQLSVL.

The V and J genes are TRBV11-2 and TRBJ2-5; weak D call: TRBD1 (6 bases). V was trimmed by 6 bases and J by 5 bases, leaving 31 bases between them. This CDR3 is 19 amino acids long. In germline, CDR1 is SGHAT, CDR2 FQNNGV. CDR3 loop: CASRGVGPFRGSMRETQYF. The CDR3 DNA reads as TGTGCCAGCAGAGGGGTGGGTCCGTTTAGGGGGAGCATGAGGGAGACCCAGTACTTC.

This rearrangement joins TRBV9 to TRBJ2-3; weak D call: TRBD2 (6 bases). Trimming removed 4 bases from V and 5 bases from J, with 20 bases in between. CDR3 length equals 16 residues. Per germline, CDR1 SGDLS and CDR2 YYNGEE. The CDR3, as DNA: TGTGCCAGCAGCATCAAGGGACTTACCCTAATAGATACGCAGTATTTT. Protein: CASSIKGLTLIDTQYF. The variable domain in full, with the rest retrieved from reference TRBV9 and TRBJ2-3, is DSGVTQTPKHLITATGQRVTLRCSPRSGDLSVYWYQQSLDQGLQFLIQYYNGEERAKGNILERFSAQQFPDLHSELNLSSLELGDSALYFCASSIKGLTLIDTQYFGPGTRLTVL.

This clone has a single count. This chain uses TRBV5-1 with TRBJ2-5, with 8 nucleotides matching TRBD2. Germline lookup yields CDR1 SGHRS and CDR2 YFSETQ. Losses at the gene ends were 5 bases for V and 4 bases for J; bases not matched to a gene: 13. The length of the CDR3 is 16 residues. CDR3 amino acids: CASREATSGPSETQYF. CDR3 coding DNA: TGCGCCAGCAGGGAGGCCACTAGCGGACCCTCAGAGACCCAGTACTTC.